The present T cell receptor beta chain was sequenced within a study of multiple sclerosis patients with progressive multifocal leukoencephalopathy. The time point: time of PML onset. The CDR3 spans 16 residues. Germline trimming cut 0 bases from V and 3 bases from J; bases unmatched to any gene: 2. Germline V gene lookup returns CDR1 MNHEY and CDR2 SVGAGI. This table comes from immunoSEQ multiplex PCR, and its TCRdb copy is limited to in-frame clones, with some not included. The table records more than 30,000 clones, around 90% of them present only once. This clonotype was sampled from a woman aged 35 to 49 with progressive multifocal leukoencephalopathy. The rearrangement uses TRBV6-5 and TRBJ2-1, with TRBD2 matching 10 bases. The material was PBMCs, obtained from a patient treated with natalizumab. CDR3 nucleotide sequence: TGTGCCAGCAGTTACTCGACTAGCGGGCACTACAATGAGCAGTTCTTC. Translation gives CASSYSTSGHYNEQFF.